The 20 T cell receptor beta chains below were found in one sample sequenced in a study of cytomegalovirus exposure and HLA in healthy donors. Primers included in the PCR were 60 Vbeta and 13 Jbeta primers. TCRdb's copy holds only in-frame clones and misses some; the assay was immunoSEQ multiplex PCR. The table has about 140,000 clones, about three quarters seen once. The sequenced sample consisted of PBMCs. All receptors come from a male donor in good health and CMV-seropositive.

This clone has a single count. The chain joins TRBV9 to TRBJ2-7; possibly TRBD2 for D (5 bases). CDR3 size: 14 residues. The germline V gene encodes CDR1 SGDLS and CDR2 YYNGEE. V was trimmed by 0 bases and J by 2 bases, leaving 9 bases between them. CDR3 in DNA: TGTGCCAGCAGCGTAGGGACTGCGACCTACGAGCAGTACTTC. It translates to CASSVGTATYEQYF.

The chain has TRBV27 and TRBJ1-2; the match to TRBD1 covers 8 bases. From germline, CDR1 is MNHEY and CDR2 SMNVEV (reference sequence). This CDR3 region has 15 residues. Losses at the gene ends were 4 bases for V and 6 bases for J; bases not matched to a gene: 10. The CDR3 DNA follows: TGTGCCAGCAGTTACGGACAGGGATTCTTAGATGGCTACACCTTC. Translated, it gives CASSYGQGFLDGYTF.

This clone was found a few times. This rearrangement joins TRBV10-2 to TRBJ1-1; D might be TRBD1 (6 bases). V lost 4 bases and J 4 bases, leaving 10 bases between the germline ends. From germline, CDR1 is WSHSY and CDR2 SAAADI. The CDR3 length is 13 residues. In DNA form, the CDR3 reads TGCGCCAGCAGTGCGGCACAGGGCACTGAAGCTTTCTTT. It encodes CASSAAQGTEAFF.

The chain couples TRBV5-4 to TRBJ2-7, with a weak D call TRBD1 (6 bases). Germline V gene sequence: CDR1 SGHNT, CDR2 YYREEE (reference sequence). This CDR3 has 13 residues. Trimming took 2 bases from V and 6 from J, leaving 12 bases between them. The CDR3 coding sequence is TGTGCCAGCAGCTTTCAGGGGTCCGGCGAGCAGTACTTC. As protein: CASSFQGSGEQYF. Based on the CDR3 plus reference TRBV5-4 and TRBJ2-7, the full variable domain is ETGVTQSPTHLIKTRGQQVTLRCSSQSGHNTVSWYQQALGQGPQFIFQYYREEENGRGNFPPRFSGLQFPNYSSELNVNALELDDSALYLCASSFQGSGEQYFGPGTRLTVT.

The chain employs TRBV5-1 and TRBJ2-3, with a weak D call TRBD1 (6 bases). Germline lookup yields CDR1 SGHRS and CDR2 YFSETQ. V shed 0 bases and J shed 0 bases, with 11 bases lying between them. The CDR3 consists of 16 residues. The CDR3 bases are TGCGCCAGCAGCTTGGCTCAGGGGCCTAGCACAGATACGCAGTATTTT. The encoded protein is CASSLAQGPSTDTQYF.

The V gene is TRBV7-9, the J gene TRBJ1-1, with TRBD1 matching over 8 bases. The junction had 10 bases not matched to a gene; V was cut back by 4 bases and J by 0 bases. Germline CDR1 SEHNR, CDR2 FQNEAQ (reference sequence). CDR3 length equals 17 residues. CDR3 nucleotides: TGTGCCAGCAGCTCTAGACAGGGGCCCTCGATGAACACTGAAGCTTTCTTT. Its protein product is CASSSRQGPSMNTEAFF.

The chain joins TRBV19 to TRBJ2-5; 8 bases agree with TRBD2. The V segment lost 6 bases and the J segment 5 bases; nucleotides outside the gene matches: 11. Germline V gene lookup returns CDR1 LNHDA and CDR2 SQIVND (reference sequence). This CDR3 has 15 residues. The CDR3 DNA follows: TGTGCCAGTAGGGAACAAGGACTAGCAAGTGAGACCCAGTACTTC. Translated: CASREQGLASETQYF.

The chain couples TRBV11-2 to TRBJ2-4, with a tentative D call TRBD1 (6 bases). The CDR3 length is 13 residues. CDR1 is SGHAT, CDR2 FQNNGV, per germline. V lost 7 bases and J 6 bases, leaving 13 bases between the germline ends. DNA of the CDR3: TGTGCCAGCACCGCACAGGGATCAAACATTCAGTACTTC. This sequence encodes CASTAQGSNIQYF. The whole variable domain, remainder taken from reference TRBV11-2 and TRBJ2-4, is EAGVAQSPRYKIIEKRQSVAFWCNPISGHATLYWYQQILGQGPKLLIQFQNNGVVDDSQLPKDRFSAERLKGVDSTLKIQPAKLEDSAVYLCASTAQGSNIQYFGAGTRLSVL.

The V call is TRBV5-4, the J call TRBJ2-7; D not certain. Trimming shortened V by 4 bases and J by 3 bases, and 17 bases separated the two germline ends. Germline CDR1 SGHNT, CDR2 YYREEE (reference sequence). This CDR3 comprises 15 residues. CDR3 DNA: TGTGCCAGCAGCCTTGACACCGCATTGGGCTACGAGCAGTACTTC. Translation: CASSLDTALGYEQYF.

The chain has TRBV27 and TRBJ2-5; 7 bases line up with TRBD2. This CDR3 has 15 residues. The germline CDR1 and CDR2 sequences are MNHEY and SMNVEV (reference sequence). J was trimmed by 1 base and V by 5 bases; bases with no gene match: 7. CDR3 protein: CASSKAGRAQETQYF. The CDR3 DNA reads TGTGCCAGCAGTAAGGCGGGGAGGGCCCAAGAGACCCAGTACTTC.

The chain links TRBV19 to TRBJ1-5, with D possibly being TRBD1 (6 bases). This CDR3 spans 14 amino acids. CDR1 and CDR2 from the germline V gene are LNHDA and SQIVND (reference sequence). Trimming removed 8 bases at V and 1 base at J, with 12 bases between. DNA for the CDR3: TGTGCCAGTGACAGGCCCGGAAGCAATCAGCCCCAGCATTTT. It codes for CASDRPGSNQPQHF.

This clone has only one observation. The chain carries TRBV19 and TRBJ2-7; D is uncertain. The CDR3 is 13 residues long. Germline CDR1 and CDR2: LNHDA and SQIVND (reference sequence). The V gene lost 5 bases and the J gene lost 5 bases, with 13 bases spanning the gap. DNA for the CDR3: TGTGCCAGTAGTGCGGCAGTTCCGGACGAGCAGTACTTC. This gives the protein CASSAAVPDEQYF. Filled out from reference TRBV19 and TRBJ2-7, the complete variable domain reads DGGITQSPKYLFRKEGQNVTLSCEQNLNHDAMYWYRQDPGQGLRLIYYSQIVNDFQKGDIAEGYSVSREKKESFPLTVTSAQKNPTAFYLCASSAAVPDEQYFGPGTRLTVT.

The chain joins TRBV6-5 to TRBJ2-3; 9 nucleotides align to TRBD2. The trim removed 5 bases at V and 2 bases at J, leaving 5 bases unmatched. Germline assignment: CDR1 MNHEY and CDR2 SVGAGI. CDR3 size: 15 residues. CDR3 sequence reads: CASSQGLATTDTQYF. CDR3 DNA: TGTGCCAGCAGTCAAGGACTAGCGACCACAGATACGCAGTATTTT.

J is TRBJ2-7 and V is TRBV2; D is undetermined. The CDR3 covers 13 residues. Germline CDR1 reads SNHLY; CDR2 reads FYNNEI. V lost 4 bases and J lost 3, with 10 bases in between. CDR3 sequence (DNA): TGTGCCAGCAGTGGACTGCGGAACTACGAGCAGTACTTC. This codes for CASSGLRNYEQYF. The variable domain in full, completed from reference TRBV2 and TRBJ2-7, reads EPEVTQTPSHQVTQMGQEVILRCVPISNHLYFYWYRQILGQKVEFLVSFYNNEISEKSEIFDDQFSVERPDGSNFTLKIRSTKLEDSAMYFCASSGLRNYEQYFGPGTRLTVT.

The genes are TRBV2 and TRBJ2-1, with TRBD2 matching over 8 bases. The CDR3 is made up of 15 amino acids. The germline CDR1 and CDR2 sequences are SNHLY and FYNNEI. V was clipped by 4 bases and J by 9 bases; unmatched bases: 11. The chain's CDR3 is CASSAQRGGRGEQFF. The DNA for the CDR3 is TGTGCCAGCAGTGCCCAACGGGGGGGCCGAGGTGAGCAGTTCTTC.

The chain is built from TRBV19 and TRBJ1-1, with D unresolved. The CDR3 is made up of 15 amino acids. V was trimmed by 1 base and J by 1 base, leaving 10 bases between them. CDR1 and CDR2 from the germline V gene are LNHDA and SQIVND (reference sequence). CDR3 sequence reads: CASSIAPDPNTEAFF. CDR3 nucleotides: TGTGCCAGTAGTATAGCTCCAGATCCGAACACTGAAGCTTTCTTT.

V usage is TRBV19 and J usage is TRBJ2-7, with D unclear. The ends were cut back, 4 bases at V and 2 bases at J, with 9 bases in the middle. Germline CDR1 and CDR2: LNHDA and SQIVND (reference sequence). The CDR3 sequence is 13 residues long. CDR3 DNA sequence: TGTGCCAGTAGTAGCGGAACTCCCTACGAGCAGTACTTC. Its protein is CASSSGTPYEQYF. The whole variable domain, remainder taken from reference TRBV19 and TRBJ2-7, is DGGITQSPKYLFRKEGQNVTLSCEQNLNHDAMYWYRQDPGQGLRLIYYSQIVNDFQKGDIAEGYSVSREKKESFPLTVTSAQKNPTAFYLCASSSGTPYEQYFGPGTRLTVT.

The chain has TRBV5-6 and TRBJ2-7; no clear D gene. The germline CDR1 and CDR2 sequences are SGHDT and YYEEEE. Trimming removed 4 bases from V and 4 bases from J, with 15 bases in between. CDR3 length: 14 residues. CDR3: CASSRNPDTYEQYF. The CDR3 DNA follows: TGTGCCAGCAGCCGAAACCCCGATACTTACGAGCAGTACTTC.

The rearrangement uses TRBV6-4 and TRBJ2-5; maybe TRBD2 (6 bases). V lost 11 bases and J lost 6, with 19 bases in between. Looked up from germline, CDR1 is MRHNA and CDR2 is SNTAGT. The CDR3 consists of 13 residues. CDR3 DNA sequence: TGTGCCGCCCCCGGGCTAGCGCATAAGACCCAGTACTTC. This codes for CAAPGLAHKTQYF.

The J gene is TRBJ2-7, the V gene TRBV7-2; the D gene is possibly TRBD1 (5 bases). The V end lost 1 base, the J end lost 4 bases, and 8 bases lay between the germline ends. CDR1 and CDR2 from the germline V gene are SGHTA and FQGNSA. The CDR3 is 13 residues long. This CDR3 reads CASSLGGRYEQYF. In DNA, the CDR3 is TGTGCCAGCAGCTTAGGGGGCAGGTACGAGCAGTACTTC.